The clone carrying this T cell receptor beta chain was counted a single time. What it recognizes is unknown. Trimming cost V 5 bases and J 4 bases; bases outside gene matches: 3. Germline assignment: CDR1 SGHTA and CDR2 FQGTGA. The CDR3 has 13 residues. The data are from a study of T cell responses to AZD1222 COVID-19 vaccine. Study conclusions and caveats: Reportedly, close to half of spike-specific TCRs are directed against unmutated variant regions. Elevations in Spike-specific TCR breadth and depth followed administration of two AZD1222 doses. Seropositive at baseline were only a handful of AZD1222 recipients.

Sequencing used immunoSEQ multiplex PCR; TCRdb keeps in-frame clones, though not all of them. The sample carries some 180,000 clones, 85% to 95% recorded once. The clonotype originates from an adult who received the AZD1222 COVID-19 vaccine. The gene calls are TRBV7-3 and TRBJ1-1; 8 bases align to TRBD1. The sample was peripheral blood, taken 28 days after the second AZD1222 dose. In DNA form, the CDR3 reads TGTGCCAGCAGCCAAACAGGGGGCACTGAAGCTTTCTTT. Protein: CASSQTGGTEAFF. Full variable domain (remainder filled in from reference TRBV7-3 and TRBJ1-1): GAGVSQTPSNKVTEKGKYVELRCDPISGHTALYWYRQSLGQGPEFLIYFQGTGAADDSGLPNDRFFAVRPEGSVSTLKIQRTERGDSAVYLCASSQTGGTEAFFGQGTRLTVV.